A single sample is the source of the 7 T cell receptor beta chains below, sequenced in a study of T cell responses to AZD1222 COVID-19 vaccine. Sequencing used immunoSEQ multiplex PCR; TCRdb keeps in-frame clones, though not all of them. This sample has 100,000 to 150,000 clones, with 75% to 90% found just once. This sample comprised peripheral blood, obtained on day 0 of AZD1222 vaccination. These receptors came from an adult in good health.

V gene TRBV6-2 or TRBV6-3 combines with J gene TRBJ2-5; 8 nucleotides agree with TRBD1. The CDR3 is made up of 15 amino acids. The junction had 6 bases not matched to a gene; V was cut back by 2 bases and J by 4 bases. Germline V CDR1 and CDR2: MNHEY, SVGEGT. The CDR3 loop is CASSYPTGGRETQYF. In DNA form, the CDR3 reads TGTGCCAGCAGTTACCCAACAGGGGGTCGAGAGACCCAGTACTTC.

The genes are TRBV27 and TRBJ2-7; D gene unclear. The germline V gene encodes CDR1 MNHEY and CDR2 SMNVEV (reference sequence). Trimming took off 3 bases at V and 0 bases at J, with 12 bases between the two ends. This CDR3 is built from 15 residues. Written as DNA, the CDR3 is TGTGCCAGCAGTTTTGGCCACAGCCTCTCCTACGAGCAGTACTTC. Translated: CASSFGHSLSYEQYF.

V usage is TRBV5-1 and J usage is TRBJ1-1; 8 positions agree with TRBD1. Germline CDR1 SGHRS, CDR2 YFSETQ. V was clipped by 4 bases and J by 2 bases; unmatched bases: 4. The CDR3 loop spans 14 amino acids. The CDR3 reads CASSTGQGNTEAFF. The CDR3 DNA reads TGCGCCAGCAGCACCGGACAGGGAAACACTGAAGCTTTCTTT.

There are a few counts of this clone. This chain connects TRBV12-2 to TRBJ2-7; the DNA was not compared with TRBD2, the D call given in the table. TRBV12-2 is described as a pseudogene. The CDR3 has 16 residues. CDR3 DNA: TGTGCAAGTCGCTGGACTAGCGGGAGGGCCCTCTACGAGCAGTACTTC. Translated, it gives CASRWTSGRALYEQYF.

The rearrangement uses TRBV29-1 and TRBJ1-1; D remains ambiguous. In germline, CDR1 is SQVTM, CDR2 ANQGSEA. CDR3 length equals 13 residues. Trimming took 8 bases from V and 7 from J, leaving 20 bases between them. The CDR3 region is CSPSRGEGSEAFF. CDR3 sequence (DNA): TGCAGCCCCTCACGCGGGGAAGGTAGTGAAGCTTTCTTT. The full variable domain, with the rest looked up from reference TRBV29-1 and TRBJ1-1, is SAVISQKPSRDICQRGTSLTIQCQVDSQVTMMFWYRQQPGQSLTLIATANQGSEATYESGFVIDKFPISRPNLTFSTLTVSNMSPEDSSIYLCSPSRGEGSEAFFGQGTRLTVV.

The V call is TRBV12-3 or TRBV12-4, the J call TRBJ2-2; D unresolved. The CDR3 is 13 residues long. Trimming took 2 bases from V and 4 from J, leaving 5 bases between them. For the CDR3, the DNA is TGTGCCAGCAGTTTAAGCTCCACCGGGGAGCTGTTTTTT. This encodes CASSLSSTGELFF.

The gene calls are TRBV4-3 and TRBJ2-1, with no clear D. Deletions cut 1 base from V and 3 bases from J, with 13 bases between. The length of the CDR3 is 16 residues. Germline-derived CDR1 and CDR2 are LGHNA and YSLEER. As DNA, the CDR3 is TGCGCCAGCAGCCAAGTCTACGCACAAGACTACAATGAGCAGTTCTTC. Translating it yields CASSQVYAQDYNEQFF.